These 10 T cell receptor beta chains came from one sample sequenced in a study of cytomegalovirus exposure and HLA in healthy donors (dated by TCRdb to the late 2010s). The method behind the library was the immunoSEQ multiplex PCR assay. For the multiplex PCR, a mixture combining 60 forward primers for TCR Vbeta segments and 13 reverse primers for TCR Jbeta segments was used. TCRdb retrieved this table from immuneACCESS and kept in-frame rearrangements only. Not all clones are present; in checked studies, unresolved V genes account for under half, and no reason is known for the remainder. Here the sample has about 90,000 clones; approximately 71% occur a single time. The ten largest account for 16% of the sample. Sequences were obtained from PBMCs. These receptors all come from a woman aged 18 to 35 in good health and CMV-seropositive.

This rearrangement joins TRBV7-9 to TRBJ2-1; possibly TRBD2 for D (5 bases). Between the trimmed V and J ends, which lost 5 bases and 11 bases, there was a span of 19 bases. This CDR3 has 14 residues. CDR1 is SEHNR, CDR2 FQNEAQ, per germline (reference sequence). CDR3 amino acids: CASSLGDVSGQQFF. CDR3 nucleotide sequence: TGTGCCAGCAGCCTCGGGGATGTGAGCGGCCAGCAGTTCTTC.

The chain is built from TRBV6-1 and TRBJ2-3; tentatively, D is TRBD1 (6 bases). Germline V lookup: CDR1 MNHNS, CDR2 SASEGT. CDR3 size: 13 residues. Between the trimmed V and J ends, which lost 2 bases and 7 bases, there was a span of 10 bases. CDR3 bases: TGTGCCAGCAGTGAAAGGGGGTTAAATACGCAGTATTTT. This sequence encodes CASSERGLNTQYF.

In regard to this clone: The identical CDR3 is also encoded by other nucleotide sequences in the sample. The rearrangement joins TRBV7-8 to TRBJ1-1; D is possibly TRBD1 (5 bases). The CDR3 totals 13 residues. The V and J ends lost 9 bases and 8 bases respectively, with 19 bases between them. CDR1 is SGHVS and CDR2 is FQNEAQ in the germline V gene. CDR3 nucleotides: TGTGCCAGTGCCCTAACAGGCGCGACCGAAGCTTTCTTT. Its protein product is CASALTGATEAFF.

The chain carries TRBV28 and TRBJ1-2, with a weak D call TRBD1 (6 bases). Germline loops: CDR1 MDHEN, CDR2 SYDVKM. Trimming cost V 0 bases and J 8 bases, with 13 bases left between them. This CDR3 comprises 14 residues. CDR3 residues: CASSLWRTDRGYTF. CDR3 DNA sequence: TGTGCCAGCAGTTTATGGAGGACAGACCGCGGCTACACCTTC.

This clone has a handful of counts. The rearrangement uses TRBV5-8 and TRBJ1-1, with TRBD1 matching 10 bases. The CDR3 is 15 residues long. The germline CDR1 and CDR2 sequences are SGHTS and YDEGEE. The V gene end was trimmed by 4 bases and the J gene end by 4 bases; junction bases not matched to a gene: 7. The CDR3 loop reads CASSQGTGVGTEAFF. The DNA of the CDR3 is TGTGCCAGCAGCCAAGGGACAGGGGTCGGCACTGAAGCTTTCTTT.

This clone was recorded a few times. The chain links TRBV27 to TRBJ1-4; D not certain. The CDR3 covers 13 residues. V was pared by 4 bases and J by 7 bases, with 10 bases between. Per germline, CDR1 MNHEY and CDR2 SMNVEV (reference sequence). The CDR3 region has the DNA TGTGCCAGCAGTTCCACGGGGATTGAAAAACTGTTTTTT. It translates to CASSSTGIEKLFF.

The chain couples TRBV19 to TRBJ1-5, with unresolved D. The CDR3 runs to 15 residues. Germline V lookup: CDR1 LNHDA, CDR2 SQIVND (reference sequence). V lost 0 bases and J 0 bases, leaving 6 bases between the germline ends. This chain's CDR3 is CASSIDSYSNQPQHF. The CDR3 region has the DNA TGTGCCAGTAGTATAGACAGTTATAGCAATCAGCCCCAGCATTTT.

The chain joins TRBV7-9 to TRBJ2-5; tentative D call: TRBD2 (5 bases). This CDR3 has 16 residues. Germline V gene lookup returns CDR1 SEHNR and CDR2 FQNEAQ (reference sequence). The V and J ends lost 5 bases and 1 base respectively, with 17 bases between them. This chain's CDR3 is CASSLLASSFQETQYF. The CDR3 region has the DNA TGTGCCAGCAGCCTCCTAGCATCAAGCTTCCAAGAGACCCAGTACTTC.

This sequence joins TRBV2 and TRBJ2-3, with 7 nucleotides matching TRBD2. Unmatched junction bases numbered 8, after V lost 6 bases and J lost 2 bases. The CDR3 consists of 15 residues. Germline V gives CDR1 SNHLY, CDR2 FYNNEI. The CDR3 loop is CASRVRSGATDTQYF. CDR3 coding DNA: TGTGCCAGCAGGGTCAGGAGCGGGGCCACAGATACGCAGTATTTT.

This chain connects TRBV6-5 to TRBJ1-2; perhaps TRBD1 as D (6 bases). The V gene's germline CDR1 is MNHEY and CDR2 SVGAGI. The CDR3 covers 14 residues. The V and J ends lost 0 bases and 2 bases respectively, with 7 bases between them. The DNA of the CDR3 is TGTGCCAGCAGTTACTCGGGGGCCAACTATGGCTACACCTTC. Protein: CASSYSGANYGYTF.